The rows below give T cell receptor beta chains drawn from one sample of a study of T cell responses to AZD1222 COVID-19 vaccine. Produced via immunoSEQ multiplex PCR; TCRdb's table is partial and in-frame only. This table holds 130,000 or so clones, roughly 84% found once. Sequenced material: peripheral blood, taken on day 0 of AZD1222 vaccination. The receptor set was obtained from an adult in good health. The CDR3 runs from the conserved cysteine through the conserved F or W. A D gene is named only where the DNA matches it firmly. Clone size is stated in some rows and not others, as once, few, many or a class when expanded.

d_gene	abundance	v_gene	j_gene	CDR3nt	CDR3aa
-	-	TRBV6-5	TRBJ1-6	TGTGCCAGCAGTTACGGCTCCCAAGGGGACTCACCCCTCCACTTT	CASSYGSQGDSPLHF
TRBD1	-	TRBV4-1	TRBJ1-2	TGCGCCAGCAGGCTACAGGGGACCAACTATGGCTACACCTTC	CASRLQGTNYGYTF
TRBD1	-	TRBV18	TRBJ2-2	TGTGCCAGCTCACCAGAGGACAGGGCCCCCGGGGAGCTGTTTTTT	CASSPEDRAPGELFF
-	-	TRBV3-1/TRBV3-2	TRBJ2-7	TGTGCCAGCAGCCAAGATCCCCAGGACGAGCAGTACTTC	CASSQDPQDEQYF
-	-	TRBV7-3	TRBJ2-7	TGTGCCAGCAGCATCCTAGGGACAACGGAGAGCGAGCAGTACTTC	CASSILGTTESEQYF
-	-	TRBV27	TRBJ2-2	TGTGCCAGCTCGAGGGCAGGGGAATTTACCGGGGAGCTGTTTTTT	CASSRAGEFTGELFF
-	-	TRBV6-1	TRBJ1-3	TGTGCCAGCAGTGGGCACTACAACCATGGAAACACCATATATTTT	CASSGHYNHGNTIYF
TRBD2	-	TRBV7-3	TRBJ2-3	TGTGCCAGCAGCGTGGGGCGGGGGTCCACAGATACGCAGTATTTT	CASSVGRGSTDTQYF
TRBD1	-	TRBV18	TRBJ2-5	TGTGCCAGCTCACCCGGACAGGAGGAGACCCAGTACTTC	CASSPGQEETQYF
-	once	TRBV6-5	TRBJ2-3	TGTGCCAGCAGTAACAGCCCAGATACGCAGTATTTT	CASSNSPDTQYF
-	-	TRBV6-6	TRBJ2-7	TGTGCCAGCAGTTCTGGACCGGGGCGTAAAAGACCCGAGCAGTACTTC	CASSSGPGRKRPEQYF
-	-	TRBV6-6	TRBJ2-6	TGTGCCAGCAGTATCGGGACCGGGGCCAACGTCCTGACTTTC	CASSIGTGANVLTF
TRBD2	-	TRBV6-5	TRBJ2-3	TGTGCCAGCAGTTTACTAGCGGGAGGAGATACGCAGTATTTT	CASSLLAGGDTQYF
TRBD1	-	TRBV24-1	TRBJ1-5	TGTGCCACCGCAGACAGGGAATATACTCAGCCCCAGCATTTT	CATADREYTQPQHF
TRBD2	-	TRBV6-4	TRBJ2-3	TGTGCCAGCAGTGTGGGGGGACTACACAGCACAGATACGCAGTATTTT	CASSVGGLHSTDTQYF
TRBD2	-	TRBV29-1	TRBJ2-7	TGCAGCGTTTCCGAGGGGCGGGGGTACGAGCAGTACTTC	CSVSEGRGYEQYF
TRBD1	once	TRBV19	TRBJ1-2	TGTGCCAGTAGTACGGGACAGGGACGAGGCTACACCTTC	CASSTGQGRGYTF
-	once	TRBV11-3	TRBJ2-2	TGTGCCAGCAGCTTAGAAAGAGACACCGGGGAGCTGTTTTTT	CASSLERDTGELFF
-	-	TRBV30	TRBJ2-7	TGTGCCTGGACCGTCTGGCCCAAAAAGACAGGAGACTCCTACGAGCAGTACTTC	CAWTVWPKKTGDSYEQYF
-	-	TRBV7-2	TRBJ1-3	TGTGCCAGCAGCTTAGTGTACGGAACTGGAAACACCATATATTTT	CASSLVYGTGNTIYF
TRBD1	-	TRBV28	TRBJ1-1	TGTGCCAGCAATCCAAGTAGGGGGCGCGACACTGAAGCTTTCTTT	CASNPSRGRDTEAFF
-	-	TRBV7-9	TRBJ1-3	TGTGCCAGCAGCTTAACAGAAGGGTACTCTGGAAACACCATATATTTT	CASSLTEGYSGNTIYF
-	-	TRBV7-9	TRBJ1-3	TGTGCCAGCAGCTTATTGGGAAACACCATATATTTT	CASSLLGNTIYF
-	-	TRBV5-4	TRBJ2-1	TGTGCCAGCAGCTCCGTCTCCCATGCGGGGACAATATACAATGAGCAGTTCTTC	CASSSVSHAGTIYNEQFF
-	-	TRBV5-1	TRBJ1-1	TGCGCCAGCAGCTTGGACGGGGGTTTGAACACTGAAGCTTTCTTT	CASSLDGGLNTEAFF
-	-	TRBV28	TRBJ2-1	TGTGCCAGCAGTTTTGCGACAAATATACAGTTCTTC	CASSFATNIQFF
TRBD2	-	TRBV5-1	TRBJ2-1	TGCGCCAGCAGCTTGGTTGGGGGAGGGGACAATGAGCAGTTCTTC	CASSLVGGGDNEQFF
-	-	TRBV10-1	TRBJ1-5	TGCGCCAGCAGTGAGTCGTCCGGGGATCAGCCCCAGCATTTT	CASSESSGDQPQHF
TRBD2	-	TRBV2	TRBJ2-7	TGTGCCAGCAGTGGGGACCGACTAGCGGGAGGGTATGAGCAGTACTTC	CASSGDRLAGGYEQYF
-	-	TRBV5-6	TRBJ2-5	TGTGCCAGCAGCCGGATCCACCGGGACTCGCTCCAAGAGACCCAGTACTTC	CASSRIHRDSLQETQYF
-	-	TRBV19	TRBJ1-5	TGTGCCAGTAGTATAGGGATGATCTGGAGCCGCAATCAGCCCCAGCATTTT	CASSIGMIWSRNQPQHF
-	once	TRBV21-1	TRBJ2-2	TGTGCCAGCAGCAACACGATTGACAAAACCGGGGAGCTGTTTTTT	CASSNTIDKTGELFF
-	-	TRBV12-3/TRBV12-4	TRBJ2-4	TGTGCCAGCAGTTTCGTAGGAAACATTCAGTACTTC	CASSFVGNIQYF
-	-	TRBV29-1	TRBJ2-7	TGCAGCGTTCAGGGGTCCTCCTACGAGCAGTACTTC	CSVQGSSYEQYF
TRBD2	-	TRBV9	TRBJ2-7	TGTGCCAGCAACGGAGGGGAGGGAGAAGGCTACGAGCAGTACTTC	CASNGGEGEGYEQYF
-	-	TRBV25-1	TRBJ2-7	TGTGCCAGCAGTGACCTGGGATCCTACGAGCAGTACTTC	CASSDLGSYEQYF
TRBD1	few	TRBV4-1	TRBJ2-2	TGCGCCAGCAGCCCAGCGAGGGACAGTGACACCGGGGAGCTGTTTTTT	CASSPARDSDTGELFF
-	-	TRBV7-8	TRBJ2-3	TGTGCCAGCAGCTGGGGTCCCACAGATACGCAGTATTTT	CASSWGPTDTQYF
-	-	TRBV4-1	TRBJ1-1	TGCGCCAGCAGCCAAGAGTGGGCGGACACTGAAGCTTTCTTT	CASSQEWADTEAFF
-	-	TRBV15	TRBJ1-2	TGTGCCACCAGCAGAGGACAGGACTATGGCTACACCTTC	CATSRGQDYGYTF
-	-	TRBV9	TRBJ2-3	TGTGCCAGCAGCGTAGAGAGCGACACAGATACGCAGTATTTT	CASSVESDTDTQYF
-	-	TRBV5-1	TRBJ1-6	TGCGCCAGCAGCTTGACGACAGGAAATTCACCCCTCCACTTT	CASSLTTGNSPLHF
TRBD1	once	TRBV4-2	TRBJ1-4	TGTGCCAGCAGCCTGGGACAGGGGACTGAAAAACTGTTTTTT	CASSLGQGTEKLFF
TRBD1	-	TRBV28	TRBJ1-2	TGTGCCAGCAGCCGGCGTATCCGGGACAGGGGGTCGGCTAACTATGGCTACACCTTC	CASSRRIRDRGSANYGYTF
-	-	TRBV5-4	TRBJ2-1	TGTGCCAGCAGCTTGTCGGCCGCATCCTACAATGAGCAGTTCTTC	CASSLSAASYNEQFF
-	few	TRBV11-2	TRBJ1-4	TGTGCCAGCAGCTTAGAGCGGGGGCTTAGTGAAAAACTGTTTTTT	CASSLERGLSEKLFF
TRBD2	once	TRBV3-1/TRBV3-2	TRBJ2-5	TGTGCCAGCAGCCAAAAAAGAAGCGGGAGGTCACAAGAGACCCAGTACTTC	CASSQKRSGRSQETQYF
TRBD1	-	TRBV6-5	TRBJ2-7	TGTGCCAGCAGAGCAGGGGGCAACTACGAGCAGTACTTC	CASRAGGNYEQYF
-	-	TRBV5-1	TRBJ2-7	TGCGCCAGCAGCCCCCAGGGAGTGGGTGAGCAGTACTTC	CASSPQGVGEQYF
TRBD1	once	TRBV29-1	TRBJ2-6	TGCAGCGTCGACAGGGTAGGGAACCGCTCTGGGGCCAACGTCCTGACTTTC	CSVDRVGNRSGANVLTF
-	-	TRBV2	TRBJ2-2	TGTGCCAGCAGGGCGACCCTCGTGGGCGGGGAGCTGTTTTTT	CASRATLVGGELFF
-	-	TRBV7-2	TRBJ2-7	TGTGCCAGCAGCAACAGGGCCCACGAGCAGTACTTC	CASSNRAHEQYF
-	once	TRBV6-2/TRBV6-3	TRBJ1-5	TGTGCCAGCAGCCCTCACTTAGGCAATCAGCCCCAGCATTTT	CASSPHLGNQPQHF